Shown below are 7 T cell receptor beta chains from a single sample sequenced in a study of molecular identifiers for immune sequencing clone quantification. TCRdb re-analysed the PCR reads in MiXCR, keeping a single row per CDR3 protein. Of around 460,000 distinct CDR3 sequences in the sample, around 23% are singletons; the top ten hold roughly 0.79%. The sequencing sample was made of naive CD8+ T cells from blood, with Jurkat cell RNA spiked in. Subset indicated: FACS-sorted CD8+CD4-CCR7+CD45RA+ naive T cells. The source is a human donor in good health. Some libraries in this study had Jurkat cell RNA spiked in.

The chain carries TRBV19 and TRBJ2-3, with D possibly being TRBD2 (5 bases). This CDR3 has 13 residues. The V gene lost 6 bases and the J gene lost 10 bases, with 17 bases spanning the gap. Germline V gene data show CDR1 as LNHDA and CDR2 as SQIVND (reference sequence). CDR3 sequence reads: CASRFGLTDAQYF. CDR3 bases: TGTGCCAGTAGATTCGGACTCACGGATGCGCAGTATTTT.

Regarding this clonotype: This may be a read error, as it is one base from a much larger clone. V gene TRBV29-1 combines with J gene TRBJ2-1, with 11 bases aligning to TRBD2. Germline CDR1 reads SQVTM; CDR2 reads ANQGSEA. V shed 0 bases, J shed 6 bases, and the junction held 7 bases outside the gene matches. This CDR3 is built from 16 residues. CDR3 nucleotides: TGCAGCGTTGAAGATCTTGGAACTAGCGGGGGCAATGAGCAGTTCTTC. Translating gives CSVEDLGTSGGNEQFF.

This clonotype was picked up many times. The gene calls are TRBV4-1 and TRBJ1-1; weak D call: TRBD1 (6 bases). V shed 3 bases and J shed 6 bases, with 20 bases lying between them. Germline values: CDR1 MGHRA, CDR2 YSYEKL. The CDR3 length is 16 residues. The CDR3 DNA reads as TGCGCCAGCAGCCATACTCCGGGACAAGGCCTGGCTGAAGCTTTCTTT. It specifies CASSHTPGQGLAEAFF.

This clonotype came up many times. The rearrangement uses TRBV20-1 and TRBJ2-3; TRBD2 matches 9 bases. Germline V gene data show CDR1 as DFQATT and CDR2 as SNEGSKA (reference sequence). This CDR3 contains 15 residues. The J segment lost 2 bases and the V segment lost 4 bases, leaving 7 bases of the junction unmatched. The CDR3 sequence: CSAIEAGGPTDTQYF. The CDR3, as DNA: TGCAGTGCTATAGAAGCGGGGGGTCCCACAGATACGCAGTATTTT.

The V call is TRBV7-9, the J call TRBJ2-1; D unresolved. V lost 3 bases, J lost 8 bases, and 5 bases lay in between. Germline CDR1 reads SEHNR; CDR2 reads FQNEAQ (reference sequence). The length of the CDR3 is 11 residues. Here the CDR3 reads CASSFLYEQFF. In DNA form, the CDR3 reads TGTGCCAGCAGCTTCCTATATGAGCAGTTCTTC. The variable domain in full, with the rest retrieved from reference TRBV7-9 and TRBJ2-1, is DTGVSQNPRHKITKRGQNVTFRCDPISEHNRLYWYRQTLGQGPEFLTYFQNEAQLEKSRLLSDRFSAERPKGSFSTLEIQRTEQGDSAMYLCASSFLYEQFFGPGTRLTVL.

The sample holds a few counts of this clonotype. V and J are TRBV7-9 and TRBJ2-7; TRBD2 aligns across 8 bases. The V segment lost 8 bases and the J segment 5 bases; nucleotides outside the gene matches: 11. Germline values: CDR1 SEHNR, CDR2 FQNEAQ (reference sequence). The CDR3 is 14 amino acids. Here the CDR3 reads CASGRAGVVHEQYF. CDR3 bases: TGTGCCAGCGGCCGAGCGGGGGTGGTCCACGAGCAGTACTTC.

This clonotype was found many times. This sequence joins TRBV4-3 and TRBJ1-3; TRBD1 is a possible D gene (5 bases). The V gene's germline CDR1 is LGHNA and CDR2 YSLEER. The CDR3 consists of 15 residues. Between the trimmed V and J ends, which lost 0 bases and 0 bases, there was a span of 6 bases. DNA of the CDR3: TGCGCCAGCAGCCAAGATAGGGGCTCTGGAAACACCATATATTTT. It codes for CASSQDRGSGNTIYF.